This T cell receptor (beta chain) emerged from a study of T cells in localized non-small cell lung cancer. Points from the study as a whole: Patients showing higher blood T cell density tended to see longer overall survival. There was higher T cell clonality in uninvolved adjacent lung than in tumor, and it was highest there.

TCRdb keeps only in-frame clones here, not all; method: immunoSEQ multiplex PCR. This sample has roughly 16,000 clones; roughly 81% occur once, and the top ten carry around 25%. CDR1 SGHDN and CDR2 FVKESK come from the germline V gene. V was cut by 3 bases and J by 1 base, with 3 bases left in between. The CDR3 has 12 amino acids. Turning to this clone: Its antigen remains unidentified.

The sequencing used peripheral blood, collected before any cancer treatment. The V and J genes are TRBV14 and TRBJ1-1; D uncertain. The sequence derives from a male donor aged 60 or older with stage I lung adenocarcinoma. The CDR3 DNA is TGTGCCAGCAGCCATAGGAACACTGAAGCTTTCTTT. It translates to CASSHRNTEAFF.